This TCR beta chain was recovered during a study of blood T cell repertoires in COVID-19. The overall study: Some COVID-19 samples were acute and others convalescent; all came from the United States, Italy and Spain. PBMCs, B-cell-depleted T cells, or T cells were the source of the cDNA or gDNA that made up the material.

V dropped 0 bases and J dropped 2 bases, with 13 bases sitting between them. Germline V gene sequence: CDR1 MNHEY, CDR2 SMNVEV (reference sequence). The CDR3 has 16 amino acids. In the authors' methods: Reference gene primer amplification in the assay estimated nucleated cell counts. The table came from immunoSEQ multiplex PCR; TCRdb's copy has only in-frame clones and leaves some out. V and J calls and clone size follow that table, whereas D and trimming were derived from the DNA. The data show 65,000 to 80,000 clones, around 79% seen once. Material for sequencing was peripheral blood. This sequence joins TRBV27 and TRBJ1-2; D may be TRBD1 (5 bases). The receptor comes from a man between 50 and 59 years old with acute or convalescent COVID-19. The CDR3 DNA follows: TGTGCCAGCAGTTTATCGTACCAGGGTGGAAACTATGGCTACACCTTC. Translation gives CASSLSYQGGNYGYTF.